This is a list of T cell receptor beta chains from one sample in a study of T cells after yellow fever vaccination. TCRdb re-analysed the 5' RACE reads in MiXCR, keeping a single row per CDR3 protein. Among approximately 260,000 distinct CDR3 sequences listed, 10% to 15% were seen once. The source was CD4+ T cells sorted from PBMCs, collected 45 days after the yellow fever booster vaccination. The receptors here all came from a man aged 25-40 years who received the YFV17D yellow fever vaccine. Both conserved end residues are part of each CDR3. A D gene is named only where the DNA matches it firmly. The size of a clone is reported for some rows only, either as once, few or many, or as a class for expanded clones.

TRBJ2-7	NA	NA	TRBV5-1	TGCGCCAGCAGCTTGGCCGCAGGCAGTTTGGATGTCTACGAGCAGTACTTC	CASSLAAGSLDVYEQYF
TRBJ2-2	NA	NA	TRBV6-1	TGTGCCAGCAGTGACCCGAACACCGGGGAGCTGTTTTTT	CASSDPNTGELFF
TRBJ2-3	NA	TRBD2	TRBV6-2/TRBV6-3	TGTGCCAGCAGCCGAATAGCGGGAGGGCGAACAGATACGCAGTATTTT	CASSRIAGGRTDTQYF
TRBJ2-5	once	NA	TRBV20-1	TGCAGTGCCGGCCTGAACCCTGAGGAGACCCAGTACTTC	CSAGLNPEETQYF
TRBJ2-7	many	NA	TRBV7-2	TGCGCCAGCAGCTTGGTGGGCAGCTCCTACGAGCAGTACTTC	CASSLVGSSYEQYF
TRBJ1-5	NA	NA	TRBV6-2/TRBV6-3	TGTGCCAGCAGTTGGACCCTCAATCAGCCCCAGCATTTT	CASSWTLNQPQHF
TRBJ2-4	few	NA	TRBV6-1	TGTGCCAGCAGTGAAAGGGAGGACAGGAAAAACATTCAGTACTTC	CASSEREDRKNIQYF
TRBJ2-7	NA	TRBD2	TRBV4-2	TGTGCCAGCAGCCAAAACCGGCCCGCGGGGGACGAGCAGTACTTC	CASSQNRPAGDEQYF
TRBJ2-7	few	TRBD1	TRBV15	TGTGCCACCAGCCCCCCTGGGGACAGGGCCCTCGAGCAGTACTTC	CATSPPGDRALEQYF
TRBJ2-7	few	TRBD1	TRBV7-2	TGTGCCAGCAGCTTAGCGTGGGACAGGGCCACCTACGAGCAGTACTTC	CASSLAWDRATYEQYF
TRBJ2-2	few	TRBD1	TRBV28	TGTGCCAGCAGAAACCGGGACAGGGTTATGGGGGAGCTGTTTTTT	CASRNRDRVMGELFF
TRBJ2-1	NA	NA	TRBV2	TGTGCCAGCACCGTCTGGACGGAATCCTACAATGAGCAGTTCTTC	CASTVWTESYNEQFF
TRBJ2-2	NA	TRBD1	TRBV6-1	TGTGCCAGCAGACAGGGGGGTGCCGGGGAGCTGTTTTTT	CASRQGGAGELFF
TRBJ1-1	NA	NA	TRBV3-1	TGTGCCAGCAGCCAAGACCTCGGCAGGGCCACTGAAGCTTTCTTT	CASSQDLGRATEAFF
TRBJ2-3	few	NA	TRBV20-1	TGCAGTGCTAGAGATAGGCTAGAGGTTAATTCGGACACAGATACGCAGTATTTT	CSARDRLEVNSDTDTQYF
TRBJ2-1	NA	TRBD2	TRBV12-5	TGTGCTAGTGCCGTCCTAGCGGGTATCTACAATGAGCAGTTCTTC	CASAVLAGIYNEQFF
TRBJ1-5	few	NA	TRBV20-1	TGCAGTGGGGGAAATCCCAATCAGCCCCAGCATTTT	CSGGNPNQPQHF
TRBJ2-2	NA	TRBD1	TRBV20-1	TGCAGTGCTACCCTGACAGGGCCCGGGGAGCTGTTTTTT	CSATLTGPGELFF
TRBJ2-7	few	NA	TRBV12-3/TRBV12-4	TGTGCCAGCAGTCCACAACGAACTCGCGGGACACCTCGGGAGCAGTACTTC	CASSPQRTRGTPREQYF
TRBJ2-7	few	NA	TRBV29-1	TGCAGCGCCCGAGGGACGGACTACGAGCAGTACTTC	CSARGTDYEQYF
TRBJ1-2	NA	TRBD1	TRBV20-1	TGCAGTGCTAGTCCCCGGGACAGCGGTAACTATGGCTACACCTTC	CSASPRDSGNYGYTF
TRBJ2-3	NA	NA	TRBV5-6	TGTGCCAGCAGCTTGGGTGGGAGAAGCACAGATACGCAGTATTTT	CASSLGGRSTDTQYF
TRBJ2-2	NA	NA	TRBV2	TGTGCCAGCAGTGAGACCCCAAACACCGGGGAGCTGTTTTTT	CASSETPNTGELFF
TRBJ2-3	NA	NA	TRBV5-8	TGTGCCAGCAGCTTGAAGCTATTTTCTAGCACAGATACGCAGTATTTT	CASSLKLFSSTDTQYF
TRBJ1-1	few	NA	TRBV24-1	TGTGCCACCAGTGATTCAAGGGGGGTCACTGAAGCTTTCTTT	CATSDSRGVTEAFF
TRBJ1-5	NA	TRBD1	TRBV5-8	TGTGCCAGCAGCCGACAGGGGGCGAGCAGCAATCAGCCCCAGCATTTT	CASSRQGASSNQPQHF
TRBJ2-1	many	NA	TRBV4-3	TGCGCCAGCAGCCAAACGGCGCTGTCCCGAAGCTCCTACAATGAGCAGTTCTTC	CASSQTALSRSSYNEQFF
TRBJ2-1	many	NA	TRBV4-3	TGCGCCAGCAGCCAAGTTCTCTGGGACAATGAGCAGTTCTTC	CASSQVLWDNEQFF
TRBJ1-2	NA	NA	TRBV7-2	TGTGCCAGCAGGTTACAGGGAAGCCCCGATGGCTACACCTTC	CASRLQGSPDGYTF
TRBJ2-1	few	TRBD2	TRBV5-6	TGTGCCAGCAGGCCTAGCGGGAGGGCCTACAATGAGCAGTTCTTC	CASRPSGRAYNEQFF
TRBJ1-4	NA	NA	TRBV6-1	TGTGCCACCACAGATGCAACTAATGAAAAACTGTTTTTT	CATTDATNEKLFF
TRBJ2-7	NA	NA	TRBV5-6	TGTGCCAGCAGCTTGTATGCGGGACAGACTGCCTACGAGCAGTACTTC	CASSLYAGQTAYEQYF
TRBJ2-2	NA	NA	TRBV7-3	TGTGCCAGCAACGGGCAGGGGAGCACCGGGGAGCTGTTTTTT	CASNGQGSTGELFF
TRBJ2-3	NA	NA	TRBV12-3/TRBV12-4	TGTACCAGCAGTCCCTTCCTTAGCGAGCACACAGATACGCAGTATTTT	CTSSPFLSEHTDTQYF
TRBJ2-1	NA	TRBD1	TRBV6-5	TGTGCCAGCAGAGACAGGGAGGAGCAGTTCTTC	CASRDREEQFF
TRBJ2-5	few	NA	TRBV9	TGTGCCAGCAGCAGAGGCTCCCGGGACTACCAAGAGACCCAGTACTTC	CASSRGSRDYQETQYF
TRBJ2-7	few	TRBD2	TRBV7-2	TGTGCCAGCAGCGAGCGGGGGGAGCAGTACTTC	CASSERGEQYF
TRBJ2-3	NA	TRBD2	TRBV5-5	TGTGCCAGCAGCTCGGGACTAGCGCCCACAGATACGCAGTATTTT	CASSSGLAPTDTQYF
TRBJ2-5	NA	NA	TRBV21-1	TGTGCCAGCAGCAAAAGCTCAGGGTCTTATGAGACCCAGTACTTC	CASSKSSGSYETQYF
TRBJ2-7	few	TRBD2	TRBV20-1	TGCAGTGCTAGAAAGCGGGAGTCTTACGAGCAGTACTTC	CSARKRESYEQYF
TRBJ1-1	NA	NA	TRBV3-1	TGTGCCAGCAGCCAGTGGGGGGGGAACACTGAAGCTTTCTTT	CASSQWGGNTEAFF
TRBJ2-1	few	TRBD2	TRBV6-5	TGTGCCAGCAGTTACGGGACTAGCGGAAACAATGAGCAGTTCTTC	CASSYGTSGNNEQFF
TRBJ2-1	few	NA	TRBV19	TGTGCCAGTAGTACAAACCGCTGGACAGCCCTCTACAATGAGCAGTTCTTC	CASSTNRWTALYNEQFF
TRBJ2-1	NA	NA	TRBV6-2/TRBV6-3	TGTGCCAGCAGTCCACCGGGTGACGGGAGCTTCGACAATGAGCAGTTCTTC	CASSPPGDGSFDNEQFF
TRBJ2-1	few	NA	TRBV24-1	TGTGCCACCAGTGAAGCTAACTACAATGAGCAGTTCTTC	CATSEANYNEQFF
TRBJ2-1	NA	TRBD2	TRBV29-1	TGCAGCGTTACGTCGGGACTAGCGGTAAATGAGCAGTTCTTC	CSVTSGLAVNEQFF
TRBJ1-6	once	NA	TRBV7-2	TGTGCCAGCAGCTTAGAGCAGGGCAGACTGGCCTTT	CASSLEQGRLAF
TRBJ2-1	few	TRBD2	TRBV28	TGTGCCAGCAGTGACCCCAGGGCTAGCGGGTACTCCTACAATGAGCAGTTCTTC	CASSDPRASGYSYNEQFF
TRBJ2-1	few	NA	TRBV12-3/TRBV12-4	TGTGCCAGCCAAGACTACAATGAGCAGTTCTTC	CASQDYNEQFF
TRBJ2-5	NA	NA	TRBV4-2	TGTGCCAGCAGCCAAGTTGGGACTTTTCAAGAGACCCAGTACTTC	CASSQVGTFQETQYF
TRBJ2-1	NA	NA	TRBV19	TGTGCCAGTAGTATAGGGAGGGGGCTCGATGAGCAGTTCTTC	CASSIGRGLDEQFF
TRBJ2-7	NA	TRBD1	TRBV7-2	TGTGCCAGCAGCTTAGGGGGGACAGGGGTAGTGTACGAGCAGTACTTC	CASSLGGTGVVYEQYF
TRBJ2-7	NA	NA	TRBV20-1	TGCAGTGCCGAGTTGGACACCGGAACCCACGAGCAGTACTTC	CSAELDTGTHEQYF